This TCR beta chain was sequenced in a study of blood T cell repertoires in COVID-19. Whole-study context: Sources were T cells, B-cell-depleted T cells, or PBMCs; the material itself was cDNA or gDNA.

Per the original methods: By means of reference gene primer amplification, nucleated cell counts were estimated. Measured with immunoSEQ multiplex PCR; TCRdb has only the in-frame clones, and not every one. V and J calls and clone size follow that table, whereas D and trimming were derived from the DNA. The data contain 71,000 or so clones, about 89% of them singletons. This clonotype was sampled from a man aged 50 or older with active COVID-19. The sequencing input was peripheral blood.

CDR3 region: CASSPSQGGQETQYF. CDR3 bases: TGTGCCAGCAGCCCCTCGCAGGGAGGACAAGAGACCCAGTACTTC. This chain uses TRBV9 with TRBJ2-5; possibly TRBD2 for D (6 bases). The CDR3 contains 15 residues. V lost 4 bases and J 2 bases, leaving 15 bases between the germline ends. Germline V gene sequence: CDR1 SGDLS, CDR2 YYNGEE.